This T cell receptor beta chain derives from a study of T cells expressing NK-cell markers. TCRdb reworked the 5' RACE reads into one entry per CDR3 protein, no DNA. The sample has 350,000 to 450,000 distinct CDR3 sequences. Germline CDR1 is MDHEN and CDR2 is SYDVKM. There are 14 residues in the CDR3. This sequence was found in a man aged 18-75 years in good health. Sequencing input: blood T cells: a sorted CD56 or NKG2C T cell subset, CD4+ or CD8+ T cells, or bulk PBMC T cells (not recorded which). V gene TRBV28 combines with J gene TRBJ1-2; TCRdb picks TRBD1, but there is no DNA to check that call. CDR3 loop: CASSLSAGVYGYTF.